A selection of T cell receptor beta chains follows, all from one sample in a study of T cells after yellow fever vaccination. TCRdb fed the 5' RACE reads into MiXCR, producing one record per CDR3 protein. Altogether about 200,000 distinct CDR3 sequences are present, approximately 3% being singletons, with the ten largest covering around 3%. This specimen was CD4+ T cells sorted from PBMCs, taken 10 days after the yellow fever booster vaccination. The receptors here all came from a man between 18 and 29 years old who received the YFV17D yellow fever vaccine. CDR3s include the opening cysteine and the closing phenylalanine or tryptophan. The D gene is left open where the match is weak. A clone size is listed for some rows: how often the clone was seen (once, few, many), or a class if it is expanded.

j_gene | v_gene | d_gene | abundance | CDR3aa | CDR3nt
TRBJ2-2 | TRBV25-1 | TRBD1 | many | CASTGTGYTGELFF | TGTGCCAGCACGGGGACAGGGTACACCGGGGAGCTGTTTTTT
TRBJ1-4 | TRBV5-1 | TRBD1 | few | CASSLARQGDEKLFF | TGCGCCAGCAGCTTGGCCAGGCAGGGGGATGAAAAACTGTTTTTT
TRBJ1-1 | TRBV6-6 | TRBD1 | NA | CASEGADLATEAFF | TGTGCCAGCGAGGGGGCGGATTTGGCCACTGAAGCTTTCTTT
TRBJ2-1 | TRBV12-3/TRBV12-4 | TRBD2 | many | CASSLWYGGVHEQFF | TGTGCCAGCAGTTTATGGTACGGGGGGGTTCATGAGCAGTTCTTC
TRBJ2-5 | TRBV4-3 | NA | NA | CASSRTPGAQETQYF | TGCGCCAGCAGCCGCACCCCAGGAGCCCAAGAGACCCAGTACTTC
TRBJ2-7 | TRBV24-1 | TRBD1 | few | CATSDRDRVSEQYF | TGTGCCACCAGTGATAGGGACAGGGTATCCGAGCAGTACTTC
TRBJ1-1 | TRBV19 | TRBD1 | many | CATLDRASAEAFF | TGTGCCACCCTGGACAGGGCATCGGCTGAAGCTTTCTTT
TRBJ2-2 | TRBV6-2/TRBV6-3 | TRBD2 | many | CASIRGGPNTGELFF | TGTGCCAGCATCCGGGGGGGCCCGAACACCGGGGAGCTGTTTTTT
TRBJ2-7 | TRBV6-2/TRBV6-3 | TRBD1 | NA | CASSYGGTGLREQYF | TGTGCCAGCAGTTACGGCGGGACAGGGTTGAGAGAGCAGTACTTC
TRBJ2-3 | TRBV5-1 | NA | few | CASSLAEGNPLDTQYF | TGCGCCAGCAGCTTGGCCGAGGGTAACCCTTTAGATACGCAGTATTTT
TRBJ2-3 | TRBV4-3 | TRBD1 | many | CASSQEGDPGQGPLSVADTQYF | TGCGCCAGCAGCCAAGAGGGAGACCCTGGACAGGGACCTCTCTCCGTGGCAGATACGCAGTATTTT
TRBJ1-4 | TRBV29-1 | TRBD1 | many | CSVGQKNEKLFF | TGCAGCGTGGGACAGAAGAATGAAAAACTGTTTTTT
TRBJ2-7 | TRBV6-2/TRBV6-3 | NA | few | CASTPSPGRGTYEQYF | TGTGCCAGCACCCCTTCCCCGGGCAGGGGAACCTACGAGCAGTACTTC
TRBJ2-7 | TRBV30 | NA | NA | CAWSRRLTRSYEQYF | TGTGCCTGGAGTCGGCGACTAACCCGGTCCTACGAGCAGTACTTC
TRBJ1-6 | TRBV7-2 | NA | many | CASSTTASLNSPLHF | TGTGCCAGCAGTACCACAGCTTCTCTTAATTCACCCCTCCACTTT
TRBJ1-6 | TRBV3-1 | NA | NA | CASSQSVPPLHF | TGTGCCAGCAGCCAATCAGTTCCGCCCCTCCACTTT
TRBJ2-3 | TRBV7-3 | NA | many | CASSLTFLSTDTQYF | TGTGCCAGCAGCTTAACATTCCTTAGCACAGATACGCAGTATTTT
TRBJ1-2 | TRBV5-1 | NA | many | CASSFGSSNPGYTF | TGCGCCAGCAGTTTCGGGTCCTCTAACCCAGGCTACACCTTC
TRBJ1-2 | TRBV7-6 | NA | many | CASSPVQNYGYTF | TGTGCCAGCAGCCCGGTACAGAACTATGGCTACACCTTC
TRBJ2-3 | TRBV20-1 | TRBD1 | few | CSARQGSDTQYF | TGCAGTGCTCGACAGGGATCAGATACGCAGTATTTT
TRBJ2-5 | TRBV7-9 | NA | NA | CASSFVLRSGPQETQYF | TGTGCCAGCAGCTTCGTCCTCCGCTCAGGACCTCAAGAGACCCAGTACTTC
TRBJ2-2 | TRBV11-2 | NA | many | CASSLAPTSGELFF | TGTGCCAGCAGCCTCGCCCCGACCTCCGGGGAGCTGTTTTTT
TRBJ1-2 | TRBV5-1 | NA | NA | CASSTGTTSNYGYTF | TGCGCCAGCAGCACGGGGACTACATCTAACTATGGCTACACCTTC
TRBJ2-5 | TRBV20-1 | TRBD2 | many | CSARAPRRGRTFFRETQYF | TGCAGTGCTAGAGCCCCTAGGCGGGGGAGAACATTTTTCCGAGAGACCCAGTACTTC
TRBJ2-3 | TRBV28 | TRBD2 | NA | CASRPSGGVDTQYF | TGTGCCAGCAGACCTAGCGGGGGGGTGGATACGCAGTATTTT
TRBJ2-3 | TRBV7-9 | NA | many | CAGVKTRAGRTDTQYF | TGTGCCGGCGTTAAAACTAGGGCGGGGCGCACAGATACGCAGTATTTT
TRBJ1-1 | TRBV12-3/TRBV12-4 | NA | many | CASSFMANKGTEAFF | TGTGCCAGCAGTTTTATGGCAAATAAGGGCACTGAAGCTTTCTTT
TRBJ1-1 | TRBV2 | TRBD1 | many | CASRVQGVTEAFF | TGTGCCAGCAGGGTCCAGGGGGTGACTGAAGCTTTCTTT
TRBJ1-1 | TRBV20-1 | NA | NA | CSASWSRAFF | TGCAGTGCTAGTTGGTCCAGAGCTTTCTTT
TRBJ2-5 | TRBV3-1 | NA | few | CASSQDRRATQYF | TGTGCCAGCAGCCAAGATCGGAGAGCGACCCAGTACTTC
TRBJ1-5 | TRBV30 | NA | NA | CAWSKSDSNQPQHF | TGTGCCTGGAGTAAATCGGATAGCAATCAGCCCCAGCATTTT
TRBJ2-5 | TRBV7-2 | TRBD1 | NA | CASSLGQTATGDLETQYF | TGTGCCAGCAGCTTAGGTCAAACGGCGACAGGGGATCTGGAGACCCAGTACTTC
TRBJ2-2 | TRBV5-5 | NA | many | CASSFRWDAGELFF | TGTGCCAGCAGCTTTCGGTGGGACGCCGGGGAGCTGTTTTTT
TRBJ2-3 | TRBV5-1 | TRBD1 | many | CASSPTGTGADTQYF | TGCGCCAGCAGCCCAACGGGGACAGGGGCAGATACGCAGTATTTT
TRBJ2-2 | TRBV10-3 | TRBD1 | NA | CAITGVGQGAHTGELFF | TGTGCCATCACCGGGGTTGGACAGGGGGCGCACACCGGGGAGCTGTTTTTT
TRBJ1-4 | TRBV5-1 | NA | many | CASRLSTNEKLFF | TGCGCCAGCAGGTTGAGCACTAATGAAAAACTGTTTTTT
TRBJ1-2 | TRBV6-2/TRBV6-3 | NA | many | CASSYTGPYGYTF | TGTGCCAGCAGTTACACCGGACCCTATGGCTACACCTTC
TRBJ1-5 | TRBV1 | NA | NA | CTSPRDTGNQPQHF | TGCACCAGCCCCCGGGACACGGGCAATCAGCCCCAGCATTTT
TRBJ1-5 | TRBV5-1 | NA | many | CASSLVPGTSGNQPQHF | TGCGCCAGCAGCTTGGTTCCCGGGACATCGGGCAATCAGCCCCAGCATTTT
TRBJ2-5 | TRBV20-1 | NA | NA | CSAEFSGRGETQYF | TGCAGTGCTGAGTTTAGCGGACGGGGAGAGACCCAGTACTTC
TRBJ2-1 | TRBV4-1 | NA | many | CASSHPNNEQFF | TGCGCCAGCAGCCACCCAAACAATGAGCAGTTCTTC
TRBJ2-2 | TRBV5-1 | NA | NA | CASSLVSLDPVPGELFF | TGCGCCAGCAGCTTAGTCTCCCTCGACCCGGTTCCGGGGGAGCTGTTTTTT
TRBJ1-1 | TRBV5-5 | TRBD1 | few | CASSSTGTGNTEAFF | TGTGCCAGCAGCTCCACCGGGACAGGGAACACTGAAGCTTTCTTT
TRBJ2-1 | TRBV3-1 | NA | many | CASSQDRHNEQFF | TGTGCCAGCAGCCAAGACAGGCACAATGAGCAGTTCTTC
TRBJ2-3 | TRBV7-2 | TRBD2 | few | CASSPLQRGGLSTDTQYF | TGTGCCAGCAGCCCACTTCAACGGGGAGGGCTCAGCACAGATACGCAGTATTTT
TRBJ2-4 | TRBV20-1 | TRBD2 | NA | CSARVLAGIENIQYF | TGCAGTGCTAGAGTATTAGCGGGTATTGAAAACATTCAGTACTTC
TRBJ1-6 | TRBV6-1 | NA | NA | CASSEVWLTDSFSYNSPLHF | TGTGCCAGCAGTGAAGTATGGCTGACGGACTCATTCTCCTATAATTCACCCCTCCACTTT
TRBJ2-3 | TRBV9 | TRBD1 | NA | CASRATGTGYDTQYF | TGTGCCAGCAGGGCAACCGGGACAGGGTACGATACGCAGTATTTT
TRBJ2-2 | TRBV6-2/TRBV6-3 | NA | many | CASSKNTGELFF | TGTGCCAGCAGTAAAAACACCGGGGAGCTGTTTTTT